Below, 8 T cell receptor beta chains from the same sample are listed, as sequenced in a study of shared clonotypes between healthy human individuals. Profiling relied on immunoSEQ multiplex PCR, and the TCRdb table lists in-frame clones only, not all of them. The sample holds 2,500,000 or so clones; less than 95% are singletons and the top ten take approximately 0.41%. The sequencing input was naive CD4+ T cells from PBMCs. The subset: CD45RA+ positively selected. The receptors derive from a man aged 18 to 30 in good health. Some clones in this sample may be carry-over from other donors' samples.

This clone is a singleton in its sample. The chain is built from TRBV28 and TRBJ2-1; perhaps TRBD1 as D (5 bases). The CDR3 sequence is 14 residues long. V was trimmed by 3 bases and J by 5 bases, leaving 11 bases between them. From germline, CDR1 is MDHEN and CDR2 SYDVKM. The CDR3 nucleotides are TGTGCCAGCAGTTTGGTACAGGACGACAATGAGCAGTTCTTC. This codes for CASSLVQDDNEQFF.

The chain has TRBV28 and TRBJ2-7, with 10 bases lining up with TRBD1. The germline V gene has CDR1 MDHEN and CDR2 SYDVKM. The CDR3 sequence is 13 residues long. Trimming at V came to 7 bases and at J to 6 bases, leaving 6 bases not matched to a gene. The CDR3 nucleotides are TGTGCCAGCAAGCCGGGACAGGGGTCCGAGCAGTACTTC. The encoded protein is CASKPGQGSEQYF.

As concerns this clone: This specimen includes other DNA sequences encoding the same CDR3. DNA for the CDR3: TGCGCCAGCTTCGTGGGACCGAACACCGGGGAGCTGTTTTTT. Translating gives CASFVGPNTGELFF. J is TRBJ2-2 and V is TRBV5-1; D could derive from TRBD1 or TRBD2 (5 bases each). In germline, CDR1 is SGHRS, CDR2 YFSETQ. The CDR3 is 14 amino acids. The ends were cut back, 7 bases at V and 0 bases at J, with 10 bases in the middle.

Details on this clone: A much larger clone lies a single base off, so this may be a read error. Other DNA sequences of this sample code for an identical CDR3. The V and J genes are TRBV5-1 and TRBJ2-5; D remains unclear. CDR1 is SGHRS and CDR2 is YFSETQ in the germline V gene. V lost 2 bases, J lost 3 bases, and 2 bases lay in between. The CDR3 spans 11 residues. CDR3 DNA sequence: TGCGCCAGCAGCTTCAAAGAGACCCAGTACTTC. Encoded protein: CASSFKETQYF.

The J gene is TRBJ2-1, the V gene TRBV4-1; no firm D call. Germline lookup yields CDR1 MGHRA and CDR2 YSYEKL. This CDR3 is 13 amino acids long. Trimming left V 4 bases short and J 8 bases short, with 12 bases between. The chain's CDR3 is CASSRVRSDEQFF. Written as DNA, the CDR3 is TGCGCCAGCAGCCGGGTCAGGAGCGATGAGCAGTTCTTC.

The gene calls are TRBV30 and TRBJ1-1, with D tentatively TRBD1 (5 bases). V was shortened by 5 bases and J by 10 bases, with 17 bases between the two germline ends. The CDR3 has 12 amino acids. CDR1 GTSNPN and CDR2 SVGIG come from the germline V gene (reference sequence). Written as DNA, the CDR3 is TGTGCCTGGGCAACCGGGGCGGGGGGAGCTTTCTTT. Protein: CAWATGAGGAFF. Variable domain in full (rest from reference TRBV30 and TRBJ1-1): SQTIHQWPATLVQPVGSPLSLECTVEGTSNPNLYWYRQAAGRGLQLLFYSVGIGQISSEVPQNLSASRPQDRQFILSSKKLLLSDSGFYLCAWATGAGGAFFGQGTRLTVV.

In its sample, this clone was seen a few times. The V gene is TRBV2, the J gene TRBJ1-1; 9 bases agree with TRBD1. Germline V gene sequence: CDR1 SNHLY, CDR2 FYNNEI. V gave up 10 bases and J gave up 4 bases; unmatched junction bases: 7. CDR3 length: 13 amino acids. CDR3 residues: CATTQGAGTEAFF. The CDR3 coding sequence is TGTGCCACCACACAGGGGGCGGGCACTGAAGCTTTCTTT.

V is TRBV25-1 and J is TRBJ2-5, with 9 bases aligning to TRBD2. The CDR3 is 16 amino acids. V was clipped by 2 bases and J by 5 bases; unmatched bases: 9. Germline V gives CDR1 MGHDK, CDR2 SYGVNS. The CDR3 protein is CASSEGGGRATETQYF. The CDR3 DNA is TGTGCCAGCAGTGAAGGTGGCGGGAGGGCTACGGAGACCCAGTACTTC.